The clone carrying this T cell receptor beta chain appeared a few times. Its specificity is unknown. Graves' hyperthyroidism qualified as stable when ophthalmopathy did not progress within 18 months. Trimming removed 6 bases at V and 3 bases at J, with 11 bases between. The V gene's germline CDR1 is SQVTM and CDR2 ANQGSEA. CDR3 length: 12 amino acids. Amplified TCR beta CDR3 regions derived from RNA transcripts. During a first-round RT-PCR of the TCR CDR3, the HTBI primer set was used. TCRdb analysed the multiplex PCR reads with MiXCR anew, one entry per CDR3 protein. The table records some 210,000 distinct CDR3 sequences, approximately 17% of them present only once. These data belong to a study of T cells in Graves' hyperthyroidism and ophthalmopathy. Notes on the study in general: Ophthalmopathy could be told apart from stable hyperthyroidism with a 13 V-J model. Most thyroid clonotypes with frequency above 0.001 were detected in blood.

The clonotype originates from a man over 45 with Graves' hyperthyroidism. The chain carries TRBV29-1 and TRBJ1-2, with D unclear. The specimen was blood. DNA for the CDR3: TGCAGCGTCGTCCAGGTAGACTATGGCTACACCTTC. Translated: CSVVQVDYGYTF. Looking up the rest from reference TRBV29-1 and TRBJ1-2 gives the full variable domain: SAVISQKPSRDICQRGTSLTIQCQVDSQVTMMFWYRQQPGQSLTLIATANQGSEATYESGFVIDKFPISRPNLTFSTLTVSNMSPEDSSIYLCSVVQVDYGYTFGSGTRLTVV.